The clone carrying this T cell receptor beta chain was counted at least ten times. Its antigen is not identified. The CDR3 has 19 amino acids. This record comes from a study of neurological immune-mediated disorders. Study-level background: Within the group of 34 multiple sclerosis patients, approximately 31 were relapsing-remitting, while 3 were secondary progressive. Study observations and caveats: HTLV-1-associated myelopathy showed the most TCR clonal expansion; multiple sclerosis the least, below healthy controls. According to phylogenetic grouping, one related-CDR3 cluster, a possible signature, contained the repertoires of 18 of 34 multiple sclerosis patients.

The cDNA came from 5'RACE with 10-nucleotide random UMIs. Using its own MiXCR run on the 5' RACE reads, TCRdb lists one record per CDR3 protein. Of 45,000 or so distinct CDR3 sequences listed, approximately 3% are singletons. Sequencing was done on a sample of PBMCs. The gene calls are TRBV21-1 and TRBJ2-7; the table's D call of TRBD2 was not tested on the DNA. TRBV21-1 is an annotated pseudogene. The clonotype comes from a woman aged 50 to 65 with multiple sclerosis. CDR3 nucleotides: TGTGCCAGCAGCAGGACAAGCTTATTAGCGGGAGGTCGGTCCTACGAGCAGTACTTC. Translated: CASSRTSLLAGGRSYEQYF.